This entry is about one TCR beta chain. Its antigen remains unidentified. No much larger clone exists at a distance of one base, and base qualities are not known. TCRbeta CDR3 regions were amplified from genomic DNA by means of the immunoSEQ Assay, a bias-controlled multiplex PCR. In the original analysis: Within the assay, amplification of reference gene primers was used to estimate how many nucleated cells each sample contained. To quantify the absolute abundance of each unique TCRbeta CDR3 rearrangement, sequence reads were collapsed and filtered. Productive Simpson clonality was computed per sample as the square root of Simpson's diversity index over productive rearrangements. TCRdb's version of the immuneACCESS table is confined to in-frame rearrangements and falls short of the full clone set. An unresolved V gene accounts for under half of the shortfall where checked; the remainder is of unknown origin. V, J and clone size reflect that table, while D and trimming were determined from the DNA. The sample contains tens of thousands of clones, more than 70% of them found a single time. The ten most abundant clones make up 4.1% of the sample.

The junction carries 14 bases between V and J, which are trimmed by 8 bases and 6 bases respectively. Including the terminal cysteine and phenylalanine, the CDR3 comprises 13 residues. CDR3 DNA only is kept here, 39 bases in frame from base 1. From the germline V gene (reference sequence), CDR1 is MNHNY and CDR2 is SVGAGI. The data derive from a study of blood T cell repertoires in COVID-19 (dated by TCRdb to between 2020 and 2021). With respect to the entire study: Collaborator samples came from the United States, Italy and Spain and covered acute and convalescent phases of COVID-19. Where available, HLA class I and class II types were taken from metadata supplied by the sample provider and were not determined by assay-based typing. The repertoires were released in a freely available public database intended as a resource for research on the immune response to SARS-CoV-2. The material from the prospective study consisted of cDNA or gDNA derived from T cells, B-cell-depleted T cells, or PBMCs. Subjects who had been exposed to COVID-19, were actively infected with it, or had recovered from it provided the deeply sampled blood TCRbeta repertoires that made up the dataset. Nearly every sample came with metadata listing a de-identified subject ID, COVID-19 status, age in years and sex. Samples came from the ongoing ImmuneRACE study (first 160 participants) plus 1,254 subjects from 6 global collaborators.

Collaborating institutions collected whole blood in K2EDTA tubes following their own protocols. Collaborator samples were shipped for TCRbeta analysis as frozen whole blood, isolated PBMCs, or DNA extracted from either sample type. The paper's findings and limits, for the study overall: The amount of clinical and demographic metadata varied by source and participant and was provided uncurated.

The sequenced sample consisted of peripheral blood. The TCR originated in a man aged 50 or older with acute or convalescent COVID-19. The chain couples TRBV6-6 to TRBJ2-1; possibly the D gene is TRBD2, per 5 matching bases. CDR3 loop: CASAAIGGNEQFF. The sequence in DNA is TGTGCCAGCGCAGCGATAGGAGGCAATGAGCAGTTCTTC.